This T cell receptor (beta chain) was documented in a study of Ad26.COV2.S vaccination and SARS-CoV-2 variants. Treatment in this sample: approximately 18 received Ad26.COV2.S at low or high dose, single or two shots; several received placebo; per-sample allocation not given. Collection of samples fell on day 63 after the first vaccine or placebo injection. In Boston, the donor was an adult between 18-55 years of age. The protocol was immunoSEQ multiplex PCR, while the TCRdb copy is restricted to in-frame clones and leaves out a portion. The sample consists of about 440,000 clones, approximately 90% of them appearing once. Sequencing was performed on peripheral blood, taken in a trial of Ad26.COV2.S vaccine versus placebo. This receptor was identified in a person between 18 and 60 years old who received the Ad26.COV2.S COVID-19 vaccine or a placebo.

The CDR3 DNA is TGCGCCAGCAGCCAGCCGGGACAGGGGATCTATGGCTACACCTTC. Protein: CASSQPGQGIYGYTF. V is TRBV4-1 and J is TRBJ1-2, with 10 bases that match TRBD1. Germline V CDR1 and CDR2: MGHRA, YSYEKL. After removal of 3 bases from V and 4 bases from J, the junction contained 5 bases not matched to a gene. The CDR3 length is 15 residues.